The 2 T cell receptor beta chains presented below share a single source sample, sequenced in a study of shared clonotypes between healthy human individuals. Some clones are missing from TCRdb's copy, which holds only in-frame ones; the method was immunoSEQ multiplex PCR. The table has hundreds of thousands of clones, 70% to 80% seen once; the top ten hold more than 10%. The material sequenced was PBMCs. These receptors were obtained from a woman aged 40 to 55 in good health. Some clones in this sample may be carry-over from other donors' samples.

V and J are TRBV5-1 and TRBJ2-1; 11 nucleotides line up with TRBD1. The germline V gene encodes CDR1 SGHRS and CDR2 YFSETQ. The length of the CDR3 is 16 residues. J gave up 2 bases and V 3 bases, and 4 bases lay outside the gene matches. Written as DNA, the CDR3 is TGCGCCAGCAGCTCCGGGACAGGGGGTCCCTACAATGAGCAGTTCTTC. Translated, it gives CASSSGTGGPYNEQFF.

The V call is TRBV14, the J call TRBJ2-7, with 7 bases aligning to TRBD1. The ends lost 3 bases at V and 2 bases at J; junction bases unmatched: 7. The germline V gene encodes CDR1 SGHDN and CDR2 FVKESK. The length of the CDR3 is 15 residues. This CDR3 is CASSQHLGGTYEQYF. CDR3 coding DNA: TGTGCCAGCAGCCAGCACTTAGGGGGCACCTACGAGCAGTACTTC.